This T cell receptor (beta chain) was captured by sequencing in a study of blood T cells in healthy people across ages. Overall study results and limits: Estimates drawn from one million T cells were deemed to understate diversity.

Together with a sample-barcoded 5' primer, a J-beta primer mix was included in a second PCR lasting about 7 to 12 cycles. Each cDNA was tagged by a template-switch adaptor containing 12 random nucleotides. Via MiXCR, TCRdb re-called the 5' RACE reads, giving one row per CDR3 protein. The data hold about 650,000 distinct CDR3 sequences, with 32% observed a single time. A minimum of 7 million PBMCs was isolated per sample. Extracted total RNA amounted to at least 5.5 micrograms for each sample. This CDR3 comprises 15 residues. V trimming: 0 bases; J trimming: 5 bases; junction bases outside the gene matches: 4. Germline lookup yields CDR1 DFQATT and CDR2 SNEGSKA (reference sequence). With respect to this clonotype: Its antigen is not identified.

The TCR originated in a woman older than 75 in good health. Sequenced sample: blood. The genes are TRBV20-1 and TRBJ2-3, with TRBD2 matching 11 bases. CDR3 residues: CSARELAGDVDTQYF. The DNA for the CDR3 is TGCAGTGCTAGAGAACTAGCGGGGGATGTAGATACGCAGTATTTT.